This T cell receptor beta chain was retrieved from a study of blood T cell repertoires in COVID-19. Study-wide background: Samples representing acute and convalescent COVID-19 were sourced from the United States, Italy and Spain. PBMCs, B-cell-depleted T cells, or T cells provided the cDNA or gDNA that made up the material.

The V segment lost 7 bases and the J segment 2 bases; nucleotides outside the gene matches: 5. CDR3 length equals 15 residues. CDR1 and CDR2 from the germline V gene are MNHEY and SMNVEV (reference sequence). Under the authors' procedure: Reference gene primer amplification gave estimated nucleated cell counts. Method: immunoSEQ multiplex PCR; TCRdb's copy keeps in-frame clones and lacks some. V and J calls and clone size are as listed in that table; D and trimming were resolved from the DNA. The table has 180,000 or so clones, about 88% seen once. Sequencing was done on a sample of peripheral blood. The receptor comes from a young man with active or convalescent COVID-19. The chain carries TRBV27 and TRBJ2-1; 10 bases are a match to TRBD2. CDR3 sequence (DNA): TGTGCCAGCACCGAAGCGGGAGGGCCCTACAATGAGCAGTTCTTC. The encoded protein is CASTEAGGPYNEQFF.